The 20 T cell receptor beta chains below were found in one sample sequenced in a study of OX40 agonist ivuxolimab in advanced cancers. Method: immunoSEQ multiplex PCR; TCRdb's copy keeps in-frame clones and lacks some. The sample contains 40,000 to 55,000 clones, around 92% of which appear only once. The sequencing here drew on CD4+ or CD8+ T cells sorted from blood, taken in a trial of the OX40 agonist ivuxolimab. These receptor sequences come from an adult with an advanced solid tumor such as melanoma, head and neck, liver or kidney cancer.

In this sample, this clone turned up once. The chain carries TRBV28 and TRBJ2-1, with D unresolved. Between the trimmed V and J ends, which lost 5 bases and 0 bases, there was a span of 8 bases. Germline V CDR1 and CDR2: MDHEN, SYDVKM. This CDR3 spans 14 amino acids. CDR3 nucleotides: TGTGCCAGCAGTGGGCTGAACTCCTACAATGAGCAGTTCTTC. Translation gives CASSGLNSYNEQFF.

This clone was seen a single time. The chain combines TRBV27 with TRBJ2-3, with D tentatively TRBD2 (5 bases). Trimming stripped 6 bases from V and 8 bases from J, with 12 bases between. The germline CDR1 and CDR2 sequences are MNHEY and SMNVEV (reference sequence). The CDR3 consists of 12 residues. The CDR3 loop reads CASSLTSGTQYF. DNA for the CDR3: TGTGCCAGCAGCTTAACTAGTGGTACGCAGTATTTT.

The chain couples TRBV14 to TRBJ1-2; D unclear. Germline V CDR1 and CDR2: SGHDN, FVKESK. Between the trimmed V and J ends, which lost 2 bases and 4 bases, there was a span of 5 bases. The CDR3 consists of 12 residues. The CDR3 coding sequence is TGTGCCAGCAGCCAAAGCCGCTATGGCTACACCTTC. It is translated as CASSQSRYGYTF.

This rearrangement joins TRBV6-1 to TRBJ1-1, with TRBD1 as a possible D gene (5 bases). The ends were cut back, 5 bases at V and 8 bases at J, with 9 bases in the middle. CDR3 length: 11 amino acids. Germline values: CDR1 MNHNS, CDR2 SASEGT. CDR3 nucleotide sequence: TGTGCCAGCAGTTTTGGACAAGAAGCTTTCTTT. This translates into CASSFGQEAFF.

The gene calls are TRBV29-1 and TRBJ2-2, with 8 bases that match TRBD1. This CDR3 contains 14 residues. Germline V gene lookup returns CDR1 SQVTM and CDR2 ANQGSEA. V dropped 7 bases and J dropped 1; count of bases not matched to a gene: 5. CDR3 loop: CSGFTGGNTGELFF. As DNA, the CDR3 is TGCAGCGGTTTCACAGGGGGGAACACCGGGGAGCTGTTTTTT.

The V and J genes are TRBV7-8 and TRBJ2-7, with TRBD2 matching over 7 bases. Germline CDR1 SGHVS, CDR2 FQNEAQ. The length of the CDR3 is 17 residues. V gave up 1 base and J gave up 3 bases; unmatched junction bases: 12. The CDR3 reads CASSLGPSGNLFYEQYF. The CDR3 DNA sequence: TGTGCCAGCAGCTTAGGGCCCAGCGGGAATTTATTCTACGAGCAGTACTTC.

The genes are TRBV5-6 and TRBJ1-3; 8 bases agree with TRBD1. V lost 3 bases to trimming and J lost 3 bases; unmatched junction nucleotides: 8. The CDR3 is made up of 16 amino acids. Germline loops: CDR1 SGHDT, CDR2 YYEEEE. CDR3 sequence: CASSSDDRGYGNTIYF. In DNA form, the CDR3 reads TGTGCCAGCAGCTCCGACGACAGGGGATATGGAAACACCATATATTTT.

CDR3 residues: CAMRVASTDTQYF. The CDR3 DNA follows: TGTGCCATGCGGGTAGCGAGCACAGATACGCAGTATTTT. The J gene is TRBJ2-3, the V gene TRBV19; the D gene is possibly TRBD2 (5 bases). The CDR3 has 13 residues. V lost 10 bases and J lost 0, with 11 bases in between. The germline CDR1 and CDR2 sequences are LNHDA and SQIVND (reference sequence).

This sequence joins TRBV28 and TRBJ2-1; D might be TRBD1 or TRBD2, each matching 5 bases. There are 13 residues in the CDR3. Germline-derived CDR1 and CDR2 are MDHEN and SYDVKM. V lost 6 bases and J 4 bases, leaving 10 bases between the germline ends. The CDR3, as DNA: TGTGCCAGCAGCACTGAGGGGTACAATGAGCAGTTCTTC. This sequence encodes CASSTEGYNEQFF.

The chain combines TRBV7-2 with TRBJ2-1; no clear D gene. The CDR3 extends over 15 amino acids. With 5 bases removed from V and 10 bases from J, the gap between germline ends came to 21 bases. Per germline, CDR1 SGHTA and CDR2 FQGNSA. The CDR3 sequence is CASSLTAYGAEEQFF. In DNA form, the CDR3 reads TGTGCCAGCAGCCTAACGGCATACGGAGCAGAGGAGCAGTTCTTC.

The J gene is TRBJ1-1, the V gene TRBV15; 8 bases agree with TRBD1. This CDR3 region has 17 residues. Trimming at V came to 0 bases and at J to 6 bases, leaving 12 bases not matched to a gene. Germline values: CDR1 LNHNV, CDR2 YYDKDF (reference sequence). The CDR3 nucleotides read TGTGCCACCAGCAGAGAGGGGATCTCCCAGGGGGCCCCTGAAGCTTTCTTT. This sequence encodes CATSREGISQGAPEAFF.

The chain carries TRBV4-1 and TRBJ1-1; D remains unclear. This CDR3 comprises 14 residues. Germline lookup yields CDR1 MGHRA and CDR2 YSYEKL. V dropped 4 bases and J dropped 0 bases, with 9 bases sitting between them. Written as DNA, the CDR3 is TGCGCCAGCAGCCTTGGGTACCTGAACACTGAAGCTTTCTTT. This encodes CASSLGYLNTEAFF.

This rearrangement joins TRBV4-3 to TRBJ2-1; the D gene is possibly TRBD2 (6 bases). CDR1 LGHNA and CDR2 YSLEER come from the germline V gene. Trimming removed 0 bases at V and 0 bases at J, with 24 bases between. The CDR3 totals 21 residues. CDR3 amino acids: CASSQDFGAMGSGPSYNEQFF. DNA for the CDR3: TGCGCCAGCAGCCAAGATTTTGGGGCCATGGGTAGCGGACCCTCCTACAATGAGCAGTTCTTC.

The chain employs TRBV14 and TRBJ2-7; D is unresolved. The CDR3 has 13 residues. Germline-derived CDR1 and CDR2 are SGHDN and FVKESK. V lost 1 base to trimming and J lost 2 bases, with 6 bases between them. The CDR3 protein is CASSQGTTYEQYF. As DNA, the CDR3 is TGTGCCAGCAGCCAAGGCACAACCTACGAGCAGTACTTC.

The rearrangement joins TRBV7-2 to TRBJ2-1, with 9 bases lining up with TRBD2. This CDR3 is 17 amino acids long. The germline V gene encodes CDR1 SGHTA and CDR2 FQGNSA. V trimming: 0 bases; J trimming: 8 bases; junction bases outside the gene matches: 11. In DNA form, the CDR3 reads TGTGCCAGCAGCTTAGCACTAGCGGGCCTAGGGGGTGATGAGCAGTTCTTC. Translating it yields CASSLALAGLGGDEQFF. The complete variable domain, with remaining parts taken from reference TRBV7-2 and TRBJ2-1, reads GAGVSQSPSNKVTEKGKDVELRCDPISGHTALYWYRQSLGQGLEFLIYFQGNSAPDKSGLPSDRFSAERTGGSVSTLTIQRTQQEDSAVYLCASSLALAGLGGDEQFFGPGTRLTVL.

This clone has just one count. CDR3 in amino acids: CASSPAGVLGDIQYF. The CDR3 nucleotides read TGTGCCAGCAGTCCCGCCGGGGTCCTGGGAGACATTCAGTACTTC. The V gene is TRBV27, the J gene TRBJ2-4, with D possibly TRBD2 on 5 matching bases. This CDR3 comprises 15 residues. V lost 5 bases and J lost 8, with 19 bases in between. Germline CDR1 MNHEY, CDR2 SMNVEV (reference sequence).

The chain employs TRBV7-9 and TRBJ2-3; possible D gene TRBD2, 5 bases. Deletions cut 1 base from V and 2 bases from J, with 10 bases between. CDR1 SEHNR and CDR2 FQNEAQ come from the germline V gene (reference sequence). The length of the CDR3 is 15 residues. In DNA, the CDR3 is TGTGCCAGCAGCTTAGAGACGGAGGACACAGATACGCAGTATTTT. Amino acids: CASSLETEDTDTQYF. Based on the CDR3 plus reference TRBV7-9 and TRBJ2-3, the full variable domain is DTGVSQNPRHKITKRGQNVTFRCDPISEHNRLYWYRQTLGQGPEFLTYFQNEAQLEKSRLLSDRFSAERPKGSFSTLEIQRTEQGDSAMYLCASSLETEDTDTQYFGPGTRLTVL.

The CDR3, as DNA: TGTGCCAGCAGCGCAACAGGGGGCGCTGGGGCCAACGTCCTGACTTTC. Its protein is CASSATGGAGANVLTF. The gene calls are TRBV9 and TRBJ2-6; 9 nucleotides agree with TRBD1. Germline V gene lookup returns CDR1 SGDLS and CDR2 YYNGEE. The CDR3 spans 16 residues. With 3 bases clipped from V and 2 bases from J, the junction kept 3 bases outside the gene matches.

The genes are TRBV7-8 and TRBJ1-5; 7 bases line up with TRBD1. Germline-derived CDR1 and CDR2 are SGHVS and FQNEAQ. There are 17 residues in the CDR3. Losses at the gene ends were 5 bases for V and 2 bases for J; bases not matched to a gene: 12. The CDR3 DNA reads TGTGCCAGCAGCCCTCGGACAGGTCTAAAGGGCAATCAGCCCCAGCATTTT. Protein: CASSPRTGLKGNQPQHF. Together with reference TRBV7-8 and TRBJ1-5, the CDR3 gives the full variable domain: GAGVSQSPRYKVAKRGQDVALRCDPISGHVSLFWYQQALGQGPEFLTYFQNEAQLDKSGLPSDRFFAERPEGSVSTLKIQRTQQEDSAVYLCASSPRTGLKGNQPQHFGDGTRLSIL.

V usage is TRBV4-1 and J usage is TRBJ2-1; maybe TRBD1 (5 bases). V was shortened by 4 bases and J by 4 bases, with 8 bases between the two germline ends. Germline CDR1 reads MGHRA; CDR2 reads YSYEKL. The CDR3 has 13 residues. In DNA, the CDR3 is TGCGCCAGCAGCCGAACAGGTTACAATGAGCAGTTCTTC. Translating it yields CASSRTGYNEQFF.